The rows below give T cell receptor beta chains drawn from one sample of a study of cytomegalovirus exposure and HLA in healthy donors. Generated by immunoSEQ multiplex PCR, the TCRdb table keeps only in-frame clones and is missing some. Of 200,000 to 250,000 clones in the sample, approximately 90% were seen once. Sequenced input: PBMCs. The receptor source for this set is a woman aged 18-29 years in good health and CMV-seronegative. CDR3s include the opening cysteine and the closing phenylalanine or tryptophan. Fields, in order: CDR3 protein, CDR3 DNA, D gene, V gene, clone size, J gene, CDR3 length. D genes are given only for firm matches. Rows may omit the clone size; those that give it use once, few, many or a size class.

cdr3_aa: CAWSRGLAGGEQYF
cdr3_nt: TGTGCCTGGAGTAGAGGACTAGCGGGAGGCGAGCAGTACTTC
d_call: TRBD2
v_call: TRBV30
clone_size: -
j_call: TRBJ2-7
cdr3_length: 14

cdr3_aa: CASSQLAGRYYTF
cdr3_nt: TGCGCCAGCAGCCAATTGGCAGGGAGGTACTACACCTTC
d_call: -
v_call: TRBV4-3
clone_size: -
j_call: TRBJ1-2
cdr3_length: 13

cdr3_aa: CASSYGAENQPQHF
cdr3_nt: TGTGCCAGCAGTTACGGGGCAGAGAATCAGCCCCAGCATTTT
d_call: -
v_call: TRBV6-5
clone_size: -
j_call: TRBJ1-5
cdr3_length: 14

cdr3_aa: CASSSRGTSGRVVETQYF
cdr3_nt: TGTGCCAGCAGCTCCCGGGGGACTAGCGGGAGGGTGGTAGAGACCCAGTACTTC
d_call: TRBD2
v_call: TRBV7-3
clone_size: -
j_call: TRBJ2-5
cdr3_length: 18

cdr3_aa: CASSFVGRRIFDGELFF
cdr3_nt: TGTGCCAGCAGCTTCGTGGGGCGGCGCATCTTTGACGGGGAGCTGTTTTTT
d_call: -
v_call: TRBV7-8
clone_size: -
j_call: TRBJ2-2
cdr3_length: 17

cdr3_aa: CASSIRLSGSIGYTF
cdr3_nt: TGTGCCAGCAGCATCCGATTGTCGGGGTCGATAGGCTACACCTTC
d_call: -
v_call: TRBV9
clone_size: few
j_call: TRBJ1-2
cdr3_length: 15

cdr3_aa: CASSQALAISYEQYF
cdr3_nt: TGCGCCAGCAGCCAAGCCCTAGCGATCTCCTACGAGCAGTACTTC
d_call: -
v_call: TRBV4-1
clone_size: -
j_call: TRBJ2-7
cdr3_length: 15

cdr3_aa: CASTPALRYDKTEAFF
cdr3_nt: TGTGCCAGTACCCCGGCCCTTCGCTATGACAAAACTGAAGCTTTCTTT
d_call: -
v_call: TRBV19
clone_size: -
j_call: TRBJ1-1
cdr3_length: 16

cdr3_aa: CASSRWTGAYEQYF
cdr3_nt: TGTGCCAGCAGCCGATGGACAGGGGCCTACGAGCAGTACTTC
d_call: TRBD1
v_call: TRBV11-2
clone_size: -
j_call: TRBJ2-7
cdr3_length: 14

cdr3_aa: CASSLTGGGTEAFF
cdr3_nt: TGTGCCAGCAGCTTAACAGGGGGGGGGACTGAAGCTTTCTTT
d_call: TRBD1
v_call: TRBV7-9
clone_size: -
j_call: TRBJ1-1
cdr3_length: 14

cdr3_aa: CASSLEATGEAFF
cdr3_nt: TGTGCCAGCAGCTTAGAAGCGACAGGTGAAGCTTTCTTT
d_call: -
v_call: TRBV7-2
clone_size: -
j_call: TRBJ1-1
cdr3_length: 13

cdr3_aa: CASSSYRGPNYGYTF
cdr3_nt: TGTGCCAGCAGCTCCTACAGGGGGCCCAACTATGGCTACACCTTC
d_call: TRBD1
v_call: TRBV11-2
clone_size: -
j_call: TRBJ1-2
cdr3_length: 15

cdr3_aa: CAISASGRAYEQYF
cdr3_nt: TGTGCCATCAGCGCTAGCGGGAGAGCCTACGAGCAGTACTTC
d_call: TRBD2
v_call: TRBV10-3
clone_size: -
j_call: TRBJ2-7
cdr3_length: 14

cdr3_aa: CASSLEGRELFF
cdr3_nt: TGTGCCAGCAGCTTGGAGGGCCGGGAGCTGTTTTTT
d_call: -
v_call: TRBV11-3
clone_size: -
j_call: TRBJ2-2
cdr3_length: 12

cdr3_aa: CASSLWGTGDPEQYF
cdr3_nt: TGTGCCAGCAGCTTATGGGGGACAGGGGACCCCGAGCAGTACTTC
d_call: TRBD1
v_call: TRBV7-2
clone_size: once
j_call: TRBJ2-7
cdr3_length: 15

cdr3_aa: CASSLRTEINVLTF
cdr3_nt: TGTGCCAGCAGCTTGCGGACAGAGATAAACGTCCTGACTTTC
d_call: -
v_call: TRBV5-4
clone_size: -
j_call: TRBJ2-6
cdr3_length: 14

cdr3_aa: CASSFETGDQPQHF
cdr3_nt: TGCGCCAGCAGCTTCGAGACAGGGGATCAGCCCCAGCATTTT
d_call: TRBD1
v_call: TRBV5-1
clone_size: -
j_call: TRBJ1-5
cdr3_length: 14

cdr3_aa: CASSRLTGGDYEQYF
cdr3_nt: TGTGCCAGCAGCCGCCTGACAGGGGGGGACTACGAGCAGTACTTC
d_call: TRBD1
v_call: TRBV7-8
clone_size: few
j_call: TRBJ2-7
cdr3_length: 15

cdr3_aa: CASSELRGEGEQFF
cdr3_nt: TGTGCCAGCAGTGAGCTCCGGGGGGAGGGTGAGCAGTTCTTC
d_call: TRBD2
v_call: TRBV6-1
clone_size: -
j_call: TRBJ2-1
cdr3_length: 14

cdr3_aa: CASSPGPGNTIYF
cdr3_nt: TGTGCCAGCAGTCCAGGGCCCGGAAACACCATATATTTT
d_call: -
v_call: TRBV6-6
clone_size: -
j_call: TRBJ1-3
cdr3_length: 13

cdr3_aa: CASSFRAGLTSTDTQYF
cdr3_nt: TGTGCCAGCAGCTTTCGAGCGGGGCTAACTAGCACAGATACGCAGTATTTT
d_call: TRBD2
v_call: TRBV7-6
clone_size: -
j_call: TRBJ2-3
cdr3_length: 17

cdr3_aa: CAISEEQYYGYTF
cdr3_nt: TGTGCCATCAGTGAGGAACAATACTATGGCTACACCTTC
d_call: -
v_call: TRBV10-3
clone_size: -
j_call: TRBJ1-2
cdr3_length: 13

cdr3_aa: CATSRGRTYQETQYF
cdr3_nt: TGTGCCACCAGCAGAGGCAGGACTTATCAAGAGACCCAGTACTTC
d_call: -
v_call: TRBV15
clone_size: -
j_call: TRBJ2-5
cdr3_length: 15

cdr3_aa: CASSPDRVNTGELFF
cdr3_nt: TGTGCCAGCTCACCGGACAGGGTGAACACCGGGGAGCTGTTTTTT
d_call: TRBD1
v_call: TRBV18
clone_size: -
j_call: TRBJ2-2
cdr3_length: 15

cdr3_aa: CASSLVVAGAYEQFF
cdr3_nt: TGCGCCAGCAGCTTGGTGGTAGCGGGAGCGTATGAGCAGTTCTTC
d_call: TRBD2
v_call: TRBV5-1
clone_size: -
j_call: TRBJ2-1
cdr3_length: 15

cdr3_aa: CASSRGGNQPQHF
cdr3_nt: TGTGCCAGCAGTCGAGGTGGGAATCAGCCCCAGCATTTT
d_call: -
v_call: TRBV27
clone_size: once
j_call: TRBJ1-5
cdr3_length: 13

cdr3_aa: CASSLSPRGNYGYTF
cdr3_nt: TGTGCCAGCAGCTTAAGTCCGCGTGGTAACTATGGCTACACCTTC
d_call: -
v_call: TRBV7-3
clone_size: few
j_call: TRBJ1-2
cdr3_length: 15

cdr3_aa: CASSVGPGGRDTQYF
cdr3_nt: TGTGCCAGCAGCGTAGGTCCGGGGGGCAGGGATACGCAGTATTTT
d_call: -
v_call: TRBV9
clone_size: -
j_call: TRBJ2-3
cdr3_length: 15

cdr3_aa: CASSLTGTATYEQYF
cdr3_nt: TGTGCCAGCTCATTAACCGGGACAGCAACCTACGAGCAGTACTTC
d_call: TRBD1
v_call: TRBV18
clone_size: -
j_call: TRBJ2-7
cdr3_length: 15

cdr3_aa: CASAGTVDKYF
cdr3_nt: TGTGCCAGCGCGGGGACAGTCGACAAGTACTTC
d_call: -
v_call: TRBV6-1
clone_size: -
j_call: TRBJ2-7
cdr3_length: 11

cdr3_aa: CASSKGDSTYEQYF
cdr3_nt: TGTGCCAGCAGCAAGGGGGACAGCACCTACGAGCAGTACTTC
d_call: TRBD1
v_call: TRBV7-2
clone_size: once
j_call: TRBJ2-7
cdr3_length: 14

cdr3_aa: CASSGDRENGYTF
cdr3_nt: TGTGCCAGCAGCGGTGACAGGGAGAATGGCTACACCTTC
d_call: TRBD1
v_call: TRBV9
clone_size: once
j_call: TRBJ1-2
cdr3_length: 13

cdr3_aa: CASSQDWPLYEQYF
cdr3_nt: TGTGCCAGCAGCCAAGATTGGCCTCTGTACGAGCAGTACTTC
d_call: -
v_call: TRBV4-2
clone_size: -
j_call: TRBJ2-7
cdr3_length: 14

cdr3_aa: CASSEGQGHKYEQYF
cdr3_nt: TGTGCCAGCAGTGAGGGACAGGGTCATAAGTACGAGCAGTACTTC
d_call: TRBD1
v_call: TRBV6-1
clone_size: -
j_call: TRBJ2-7
cdr3_length: 15

cdr3_aa: CASSHGVQGGYTF
cdr3_nt: TGCGCCAGCAGCCATGGGGTCCAGGGCGGCTACACCTTC
d_call: -
v_call: TRBV4-1
clone_size: once
j_call: TRBJ1-2
cdr3_length: 13

cdr3_aa: CASSSRRLAGVREQYF
cdr3_nt: TGTGCCAGCAGCTCCCGGCGACTAGCGGGAGTGAGGGAGCAGTACTTC
d_call: TRBD2
v_call: TRBV9
clone_size: -
j_call: TRBJ2-5
cdr3_length: 16

cdr3_aa: CASRDDYAPPYEQYF
cdr3_nt: TGCGCCAGCAGGGATGACTATGCCCCTCCCTACGAGCAGTACTTC
d_call: -
v_call: TRBV10-2
clone_size: -
j_call: TRBJ2-7
cdr3_length: 15

cdr3_aa: CASSLQKSAGYSNYEQYF
cdr3_nt: TGTGCCAGCAGCTTACAGAAGTCGGCAGGGTACTCCAACTACGAGCAGTACTTC
d_call: -
v_call: TRBV7-2
clone_size: -
j_call: TRBJ2-7
cdr3_length: 18

cdr3_aa: CAWSPTAEQFF
cdr3_nt: TGTGCCTGGAGTCCGACAGCTGAGCAGTTCTTC
d_call: -
v_call: TRBV30
clone_size: -
j_call: TRBJ2-1
cdr3_length: 11

cdr3_aa: CASSVTGTNTEAFF
cdr3_nt: TGTGCCAGCAGTGTCACAGGGACGAACACTGAAGCTTTCTTT
d_call: -
v_call: TRBV6-1
clone_size: -
j_call: TRBJ1-1
cdr3_length: 14

cdr3_aa: CASSYDREGTNYGYTF
cdr3_nt: TGTGCCAGCAGTTATGACAGGGAAGGAACTAACTATGGCTACACCTTC
d_call: TRBD1
v_call: TRBV6-6
clone_size: once
j_call: TRBJ1-2
cdr3_length: 16

cdr3_aa: CASSPTGGYGYTF
cdr3_nt: TGTGCCAGCAGTCCGACAGGGGGCTATGGCTACACCTTC
d_call: TRBD1
v_call: TRBV11-2
clone_size: -
j_call: TRBJ1-2
cdr3_length: 13

cdr3_aa: CASSPGHNEQFF
cdr3_nt: TGTGCCAGCAGCCCAGGTCACAATGAGCAGTTCTTC
d_call: -
v_call: TRBV5-6
clone_size: -
j_call: TRBJ2-1
cdr3_length: 12

cdr3_aa: CAIETGGVNTEAFF
cdr3_nt: TGTGCCATCGAGACAGGAGGTGTGAACACTGAAGCTTTCTTT
d_call: -
v_call: TRBV10-3
clone_size: -
j_call: TRBJ1-1
cdr3_length: 14

cdr3_aa: CASSPTGQAYGYTF
cdr3_nt: TGTGCCAGCAGTCCGACAGGGCAAGCCTATGGCTACACCTTC
d_call: TRBD1
v_call: TRBV6-6
clone_size: -
j_call: TRBJ1-2
cdr3_length: 14

cdr3_aa: CASSQVGKGGQFF
cdr3_nt: TGTGCCAGCAGCCAAGTCGGGAAAGGGGGTCAGTTCTTC
d_call: -
v_call: TRBV14
clone_size: -
j_call: TRBJ2-1
cdr3_length: 13

cdr3_aa: CASSLSASGAANTGELFF
cdr3_nt: TGCGCCAGCAGCTTGTCGGCTAGCGGGGCGGCCAACACCGGGGAGCTGTTTTTT
d_call: TRBD2
v_call: TRBV5-1
clone_size: -
j_call: TRBJ2-2
cdr3_length: 18

cdr3_aa: CASSPQGAHTDTQYF
cdr3_nt: TGTGCCAGCAGCCCTCAGGGGGCCCACACAGATACGCAGTATTTT
d_call: TRBD1
v_call: TRBV7-8
clone_size: -
j_call: TRBJ2-3
cdr3_length: 15

cdr3_aa: CASSQDRTVQETQYF
cdr3_nt: TGCGCCAGCAGCCAAGATCGAACAGTCCAAGAGACCCAGTACTTC
d_call: -
v_call: TRBV4-3
clone_size: -
j_call: TRBJ2-5
cdr3_length: 15

cdr3_aa: CASKEGATGAYEQYF
cdr3_nt: TGTGCCAGCAAGGAGGGGGCCACAGGGGCCTACGAGCAGTACTTC
d_call: -
v_call: TRBV6-1
clone_size: once
j_call: TRBJ2-7
cdr3_length: 15

cdr3_aa: CASSGDRSVYGYTF
cdr3_nt: TGCGCCAGCAGCGGGGACAGGAGCGTCTATGGCTACACCTTC
d_call: TRBD1
v_call: TRBV10-2
clone_size: -
j_call: TRBJ1-2
cdr3_length: 14

cdr3_aa: CASSLGIELAYEQYF
cdr3_nt: TGTGCCAGCAGCTTGGGTATCGAGTTAGCTTACGAGCAGTACTTC
d_call: -
v_call: TRBV5-4
clone_size: -
j_call: TRBJ2-7
cdr3_length: 15

cdr3_aa: CAITGGPAPISTNEKLFF
cdr3_nt: TGTGCCATCACCGGGGGTCCCGCCCCCATCTCAACTAATGAAAAACTGTTTTTT
d_call: -
v_call: TRBV10-3
clone_size: -
j_call: TRBJ1-4
cdr3_length: 18